This record covers a single T cell receptor (beta chain). Its antigen has not been determined. Per-base quality was not reported, and no clone a single base away is much larger than it. This record belongs to a study of vaccination effects on CD4 cells after COVID-19 (dated by TCRdb to 2022 to 2024). As for the study more broadly: Each participant received two doses of an mRNA SARS-CoV-2 vaccine, either BNT162b2 or mRNA-1273. SARS-CoV-2 spike-specific CD4+ TCR repertoires were compared before and after mRNA vaccination in COVID-19 convalescent patients and in infection-naive vaccine recipients. Altogether, some 11 COVID-19 convalescent patients and a few SARS-CoV-2-naive healthy vaccine recipients made up the full study. Cultures from other donors in the study were sequenced using the Oncomine TCR Beta short-read assay on an Illumina iSeq 100. Paper-wide results and their limitations: In healthy vaccine recipients, vaccine-induced clones were almost all SARS-CoV-2 mono-reactive, with only 1 of 255 cross-reactive with common cold coronaviruses. Marked clonal contraction was observed in both infection-induced and vaccine-induced clones at late post-vaccination timepoints, consistent with waning T cell responses. Only a small number of convalescent patients were included, and no early post-infection timepoints were available, which limited the study.

V is trimmed back by 3 bases and J by 5 bases, and the junction contains 4 bases that no gene match accounts for. The CDR3 runs 14 residues from the cysteine to the phenylalanine. The DNA shown is the 42-base CDR3, in frame from base 1. CDR1 and CDR2 were assigned from the germline V gene (reference sequence) as SEHNR and FQNEAQ. The ViraFEST assay stimulated PBMC with viral peptide pools and then used TCR sequencing to identify antigen-specific CD4+ T cell clonotypes by expansion. After approximately eleven days of culture, CD4+ T cells were isolated with the EasySep CD4+ T cell isolation kit. The absence of prior SARS-CoV-2 infection in healthy vaccine recipients was confirmed by negative nucleocapsid antibodies before and after vaccination. Approximately 2 million PBMC per well were cultured in IMDM with about 4.6% human AB serum, 8 to 10 IU/ml IL-2 and gentamicin, plus 10 ug/ml peptides. On days 3 and 7, half of the culture medium was replaced with fresh IL-2-containing medium. Unless otherwise noted, each peptide stimulation condition was cultured in triplicate wells. Using Ficoll-Paque Plus gradient centrifugation, PBMC were separated from whole blood and then either used fresh or cryopreserved at -140C. Overlapping peptide pools spanned the spike proteins of SARS-CoV-2 and the common cold coronaviruses HCoV-NL63, HCoV-OC43 and HCoV-229E. The QIAamp micro DNA kit was used to extract genomic DNA from the cultured CD4+ T cells.

Libraries were built with the immunoSEQ multiplex PCR assay. DNA from the cultured and isolated CD4+ T cells underwent TCR beta CDR3 sequencing. On the authors' methods: The analysis removed non-productive TCR sequences, trimmed reads to the CDR3 region, and retained only CDR3s that were 7 or more amino acids long. The MANAFEST web app was used to identify antigen-specific clonotypes by comparing expansion in peptide wells with expansion in reference cultures. For clones to be considered positive, expansion at FDR<0.05 versus reference and all other wells, an odds ratio above 5, and a frequency above 0.1% in two replicate wells were required. Clonotypes significantly expanded in SARS-CoV-2 spike wells and in at least one common cold coronavirus spike condition were defined as cross-reactive. CDR3 similarity was assessed by Levenshtein distance with the stringdist R package, and unrooted trees were built with ape in R 3.6.1. This immuneACCESS table, as held by TCRdb, lists in-frame sequences with V and J called but not all clones. Of the missing ones, under half trace to an unresolved V gene in checked studies; the others have no known cause. V, J and clone size were drawn from that table, and D and trimming were deduced from the DNA. The sample table lists 20,000 to 25,000 clones, 60% to 70% of them with a count of one. The top ten clonotypes cover roughly 11% of the sample.

The TCR sequence derives from a human donor who received a COVID-19 vaccine. The rearranged segments are TRBV7-9 and TRBJ2-4, with 7 middle bases fitting TRBD1. The specimen was CD4+ T cells from PBMCs cultured with HCoV-NL63 spike peptides, collected before COVID-19 vaccination. The cell subset or site tag for this specimen amounts to: HCoV-NL63 spike overlapping peptide pool stimulation. The DNA sequence reads TGTGCCAGCAGCTTCCGTGGACAGGAAAACATTCAGTACTTC. The resulting protein is CASSFRGQENIQYF.